This T cell receptor beta chain emerged from a study of blood T cells in healthy people across ages. Remarks on this clonotype: The antigen is unknown.

It was with a sample-barcoded 5' primer and a J-beta primer mix that a second PCR of about 6 to 12 cycles was run. TCRdb reanalysed the 5' RACE reads using MiXCR and keeps one entry per CDR3 protein. Among some 1,800,000 distinct CDR3 sequences listed, about 39% were seen once. Findings and limits, study-wide: Since the PBMCs were unsorted, naive and antigen-experienced cells could not be conclusively compared.

What was sequenced was blood. This TCR came from a human donor in good health.

The CDR3 DNA reads TGTGCCAGCAGTTTGAGGCTGGGTCCGGCTCTAGGGTTCGAGGGTAACTATGGCTACACCTTC. Protein product: CASSLRLGPALGFEGNYGYTF. V is TRBV27 and J is TRBJ1-2; D ambiguous. Trimming cost V 3 bases and J 1 base, with 30 bases left between them. Germline assignment: CDR1 MNHEY and CDR2 SMNVEV (reference sequence). This CDR3 is 21 amino acids long.